This T cell receptor (beta chain) appears in the sequencing data of a study of T cells after yellow fever vaccination. Study overall: Preparation of the low-cell-number fractions used SMART-Seq v4 Ultra Low Input.

TCR cDNA was made by 5'RACE template switching, adding a universal primer site and UMIs. TCRdb re-analysed the 5' RACE reads in MiXCR, keeping a single row per CDR3 protein. Of approximately 96,000 distinct CDR3 sequences in the sample, over 8% were seen once. Deletions cut 0 bases from V and 3 bases from J, with 12 bases between. The CDR3 is made up of 15 amino acids. CDR1 is SGHRS, CDR2 YFSETQ, per germline. Overall study findings and caveats: The appearance of a small share of clonotypes in both CD4 and CD8 compartments was observed.

Sequencing used CD8+ T cells not binding an NS4B(214-222) dextramer, sorted from PBMCs, obtained about 2 weeks after the first yellow fever vaccination. This clonotype originated in a man aged 18 to 30 who received the YFV17D yellow fever vaccine. The V and J genes are TRBV5-1 and TRBJ1-2, with unresolved D. For the CDR3, the DNA is TGCGCCAGCAGCTTGGAGAGCTTATGGGACTATGGCTACACCTTC. Translated, it gives CASSLESLWDYGYTF.